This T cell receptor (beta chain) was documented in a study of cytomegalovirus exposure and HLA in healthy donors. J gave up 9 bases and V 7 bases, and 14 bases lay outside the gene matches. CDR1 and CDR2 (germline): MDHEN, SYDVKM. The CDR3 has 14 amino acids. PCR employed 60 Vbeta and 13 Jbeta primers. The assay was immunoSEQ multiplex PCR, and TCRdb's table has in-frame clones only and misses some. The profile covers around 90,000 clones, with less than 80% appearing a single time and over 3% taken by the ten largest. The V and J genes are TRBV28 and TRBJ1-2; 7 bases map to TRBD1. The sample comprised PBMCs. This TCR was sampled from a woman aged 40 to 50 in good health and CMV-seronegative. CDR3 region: CASMGNRGGMSYTF. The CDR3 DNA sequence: TGTGCCAGCATGGGTAACAGGGGCGGTATGAGCTACACCTTC.